The rows below give T cell receptor beta chains drawn from one sample of a study of T cell responses to AZD1222 COVID-19 vaccine. Assay: immunoSEQ multiplex PCR; the TCRdb copy retains only in-frame clones and omits some. The data hold 110,000 to 150,000 clones, with just over 90% observed a single time. Sequenced here: peripheral blood, sampled on day 0 of AZD1222 vaccination. The receptors originated from an adult in good health. Both conserved end residues are part of each CDR3. A D gene is named only where the DNA matches it firmly. Clone size is shown for a subset of rows, as once, few, many or a class of expanded clone.

v_gene: TRBV30
j_gene: TRBJ1-1
len: 13
d_gene: -
abundance: -
CDR3nt: TGTGCCTGGAGTCAAGTGGCGAACACTGAAGCTTTCTTT
CDR3aa: CAWSQVANTEAFF

v_gene: TRBV19
j_gene: TRBJ2-1
len: 14
d_gene: -
abundance: -
CDR3nt: TGTGCCAGTAGTGTGGGTGGGTCCTACAATGAGCAGTTCTTC
CDR3aa: CASSVGGSYNEQFF

v_gene: TRBV6-5
j_gene: TRBJ1-5
len: 13
d_gene: -
abundance: -
CDR3nt: TGTGCCAGCATCGAGGTATTCAATCAGCCCCAGCATTTT
CDR3aa: CASIEVFNQPQHF

v_gene: TRBV19
j_gene: TRBJ2-5
len: 11
d_gene: -
abundance: -
CDR3nt: TGTGCCAGTAGTATTCGAGAGACCCAGTACTTC
CDR3aa: CASSIRETQYF

v_gene: TRBV9
j_gene: TRBJ1-1
len: 14
d_gene: -
abundance: -
CDR3nt: TGTGCCAGCAGCCCAATGGCAGGGGTCACTGAAGCTTTCTTT
CDR3aa: CASSPMAGVTEAFF

v_gene: TRBV12-5
j_gene: TRBJ1-3
len: 15
d_gene: -
abundance: -
CDR3nt: TGTGCTAGTGGTTTGGTATTGGGCAGTGGAAACACCATATATTTT
CDR3aa: CASGLVLGSGNTIYF

v_gene: TRBV6-6
j_gene: TRBJ1-1
len: 14
d_gene: -
abundance: -
CDR3nt: TGTGCCAGCAGTTACCAAGATCCGGGCACTGAAGCTTTCTTT
CDR3aa: CASSYQDPGTEAFF

v_gene: TRBV3-1/TRBV3-2
j_gene: TRBJ1-2
len: 12
d_gene: -
abundance: once
CDR3nt: TGTGCCAGCAGCCAAGAAGGCTATGGCTACACCTTC
CDR3aa: CASSQEGYGYTF

v_gene: TRBV12-3/TRBV12-4
j_gene: TRBJ2-5
len: 13
d_gene: -
abundance: -
CDR3nt: TGTGCCAGCAGCGATGGACTGTCAGAGACCCAGTACTTC
CDR3aa: CASSDGLSETQYF

v_gene: TRBV30
j_gene: TRBJ2-1
len: 15
d_gene: -
abundance: -
CDR3nt: TGTGCCTGGAGTTTCGGCGGGCGCTCCTACAATGAGCAGTTCTTC
CDR3aa: CAWSFGGRSYNEQFF

v_gene: TRBV6-5
j_gene: TRBJ1-1
len: 12
d_gene: -
abundance: -
CDR3nt: TGTGCCAGCAGTTATCGGTGGGGTGAAGCTTTCTTT
CDR3aa: CASSYRWGEAFF

v_gene: TRBV19
j_gene: TRBJ1-5
len: 16
d_gene: TRBD1
abundance: -
CDR3nt: TGTGCCAGTAGTACTAGCCTTGACAGGGAGTATCAGCCCCAGCATTTT
CDR3aa: CASSTSLDREYQPQHF

v_gene: TRBV4-3
j_gene: TRBJ2-7
len: 13
d_gene: TRBD1
abundance: -
CDR3nt: TGCGCCAGCAGCCAAGAACAGGGGTACGAGCAGTACTTC
CDR3aa: CASSQEQGYEQYF

v_gene: TRBV27
j_gene: TRBJ1-1
len: 11
d_gene: TRBD1
abundance: -
CDR3nt: TGTGCCACCACCCAGGGGGCTGAAGCTTTCTTT
CDR3aa: CATTQGAEAFF

v_gene: TRBV7-2
j_gene: TRBJ1-6
len: 16
d_gene: TRBD1
abundance: -
CDR3nt: TGTGCCAGCAGCCCGGGACAGGGGATATATAATTCACCCCTCCACTTT
CDR3aa: CASSPGQGIYNSPLHF

v_gene: TRBV7-8
j_gene: TRBJ1-5
len: 15
d_gene: -
abundance: -
CDR3nt: TGTGCCAGCAGCTTAGCTCGGGCAGGAGGCCAGCCCCAGCATTTT
CDR3aa: CASSLARAGGQPQHF

v_gene: TRBV7-2
j_gene: TRBJ1-5
len: 15
d_gene: TRBD1
abundance: -
CDR3nt: TGTGCCAGCAGCCCCATGGGACAGATCAATCAGCCCCAGCATTTT
CDR3aa: CASSPMGQINQPQHF

v_gene: TRBV7-9
j_gene: TRBJ2-6
len: 18
d_gene: TRBD1
abundance: once
CDR3nt: TGTGCCAGCAGCTCATCCGGGACAGGGGGTTTCGGGGCCAACGTCCTGACTTTC
CDR3aa: CASSSSGTGGFGANVLTF

v_gene: TRBV6-1
j_gene: TRBJ1-6
len: 16
d_gene: -
abundance: -
CDR3nt: TGTGCCAGCAGTGCCCGGAGGTTGGAGGGTAATTCACCCCTCCACTTT
CDR3aa: CASSARRLEGNSPLHF

v_gene: TRBV6-2/TRBV6-3
j_gene: TRBJ2-7
len: 15
d_gene: TRBD2
abundance: -
CDR3nt: TGTGCCAGCAGTTACCCGGGGGGGTTCTCCTACGAGCAGTACTTC
CDR3aa: CASSYPGGFSYEQYF

v_gene: TRBV12-5
j_gene: TRBJ1-4
len: 16
d_gene: TRBD1
abundance: -
CDR3nt: TGTGCTAGTGGTCAACCCCCGGGACAGGGGGACGAAAAACTGTTTTTT
CDR3aa: CASGQPPGQGDEKLFF

v_gene: TRBV5-1
j_gene: TRBJ2-1
len: 15
d_gene: TRBD2
abundance: -
CDR3nt: TGCGCCAGCAGCTCCGGACTAGCGGGGGACAATGAGCAGTTCTTC
CDR3aa: CASSSGLAGDNEQFF

v_gene: TRBV19
j_gene: TRBJ2-1
len: 17
d_gene: TRBD1
abundance: -
CDR3nt: TGTGCCAGTAGTATAGTCCCGGGGCAGGGGGCGGACAATGAGCAGTTCTTC
CDR3aa: CASSIVPGQGADNEQFF

v_gene: TRBV28
j_gene: TRBJ1-3
len: 14
d_gene: -
abundance: -
CDR3nt: TGTGCCAGCAGAGAACAGGGAACTGGAAACACCATATATTTT
CDR3aa: CASREQGTGNTIYF

v_gene: TRBV2
j_gene: TRBJ2-3
len: 13
d_gene: -
abundance: -
CDR3nt: TGTGCCAGCAGTGAATTACAGGGTGATACGCAGTATTTT
CDR3aa: CASSELQGDTQYF

v_gene: TRBV5-1
j_gene: TRBJ1-4
len: 13
d_gene: -
abundance: -
CDR3nt: TGCGCCAGCAGCTTGTGGGTTGGCGAAAAACTGTTTTTT
CDR3aa: CASSLWVGEKLFF

v_gene: TRBV7-2
j_gene: TRBJ2-1
len: 17
d_gene: TRBD1
abundance: -
CDR3nt: TGTGCCAGCAGCACGTACAGGGGAGCGAGTAACTACAATGAGCAGTTCTTC
CDR3aa: CASSTYRGASNYNEQFF

v_gene: TRBV7-2
j_gene: TRBJ1-2
len: 14
d_gene: -
abundance: -
CDR3nt: TGTGCCAGCAGCCCCCGGCGGCAGACGTATGGCTACACCTTC
CDR3aa: CASSPRRQTYGYTF

v_gene: TRBV19
j_gene: TRBJ1-2
len: 15
d_gene: -
abundance: -
CDR3nt: TGTGCCAGTAGTATAGGCGGGTTATCTAACTATGGCTACACCTTC
CDR3aa: CASSIGGLSNYGYTF

v_gene: TRBV4-3
j_gene: TRBJ2-3
len: 16
d_gene: TRBD2
abundance: -
CDR3nt: TGCGCCAGCAGCCGCAACTTGGCGGGGGGGGATTATACGCAGTATTTT
CDR3aa: CASSRNLAGGDYTQYF

v_gene: TRBV5-1
j_gene: TRBJ2-2
len: 14
d_gene: -
abundance: -
CDR3nt: TGCGCCAGCAGCTTCCTGTTAGGTCGCGGGGAGCTGTTTTTT
CDR3aa: CASSFLLGRGELFF

v_gene: TRBV13
j_gene: TRBJ2-5
len: 14
d_gene: -
abundance: -
CDR3nt: TGTGCCAGCAGCGGTACAGGCGTTCAAGAGACCCAGTACTTC
CDR3aa: CASSGTGVQETQYF

v_gene: TRBV2
j_gene: TRBJ2-3
len: 15
d_gene: -
abundance: -
CDR3nt: TGTGCCAGCAGTGAACAGGGAGGACCGGCAGATACGCAGTATTTT
CDR3aa: CASSEQGGPADTQYF